Following are 4 T cell receptor beta chains from one sample sequenced in a study of blood T cell repertoires in COVID-19. The assay was immunoSEQ multiplex PCR, and TCRdb's table has in-frame clones only and misses some. The sample lists about 200,000 clones, around 90% occurring once. Sequencing was done on a sample of peripheral blood. The receptors come from a man over 45 with acute or convalescent COVID-19.

The chain couples TRBV14 to TRBJ2-3; D possibly corresponds to TRBD2 (6 bases). The CDR3 length is 15 residues. CDR1 is SGHDN and CDR2 is FVKESK in the germline V gene. V shed 0 bases and J shed 0 bases, with 7 bases lying between them. The DNA of the CDR3 is TGTGCCAGCAGCCAAGAAGGGACTAGCACAGATACGCAGTATTTT. This codes for CASSQEGTSTDTQYF.

CDR3 coding DNA: TGTGCCAGCAGTTACGACAGGGTGGGGAACACCGGGGAGCTGTTTTTT. Translation gives CASSYDRVGNTGELFF. This rearrangement joins TRBV6-2 or TRBV6-3 to TRBJ2-2; 7 nucleotides align to TRBD1. The junction had 4 bases not matched to a gene; V was cut back by 2 bases and J by 1 base. The CDR3 is 16 residues long. Germline CDR1 MNHEY, CDR2 SVGEGT.

The chain joins TRBV6-2 or TRBV6-3 to TRBJ1-5, with 10 bases matching TRBD1. Germline CDR1 MNHEY, CDR2 SVGEGT. V was pared by 6 bases and J by 7 bases, with 12 bases of the junction left unmatched. CDR3 length equals 16 residues. In DNA, the CDR3 is TGTGCCAGCAGCCCCGACTCGACAGGGGGCCGACAGCCCCAGCATTTT. It is translated as CASSPDSTGGRQPQHF.

V usage is TRBV7-3 and J usage is TRBJ2-2; a weak D match, TRBD1 (6 bases). V lost 5 bases, J lost 8 bases, and 15 bases lay in between. The germline gives CDR1 SGHTA, CDR2 FQGTGA. There are 14 residues in the CDR3. The CDR3 DNA reads as TGTGCCAGCAGCCCCCTCAGCAGGGGTGGGGAGCTGTTTTTT. As protein: CASSPLSRGGELFF.